Below, 22 T cell receptor beta chains from the same sample are listed, as sequenced in a study of quantifying T cell responses using KT2 cells. As for the study in general: RNA was reverse transcribed with TCR alpha and beta constant-region primers.

Each cDNA got a UMI-containing oligo ligated at its 3' end. First-round PCR used four to five cycles and beta primers RC1.1 and RC1.2 covering TRBC1 and TRBC2. TCRdb reprocessed the UMI-ligation and nested PCR reads via MiXCR and lists one record per CDR3 protein. The sample includes approximately 43,000 distinct CDR3 sequences, 15% to 20% of them seen just once. The sequencing input was PBMCs spiked with cells of the T cell clone KT2. The origin of the receptors is a human donor.

This clonotype was observed a few times. The V call is TRBV2, the J call TRBJ1-1; D is perhaps TRBD1 (6 bases). CDR3 size: 15 residues. Germline lookup yields CDR1 SNHLY and CDR2 FYNNEI. Deletions cut 2 bases from V and 4 bases from J, with 14 bases between. The CDR3 region has the DNA TGTGCCAGCAGTGAAAACCGCATACAGGGCACTGAAGCTTTCTTT. Residues: CASSENRIQGTEAFF.

This clonotype has just a few counts. The chain combines TRBV5-6 with TRBJ2-3; D is perhaps TRBD1 (6 bases). CDR1 is SGHDT, CDR2 YYEEEE, per germline. Trimming pared 5 bases from V and 0 bases from J, leaving 16 bases between. CDR3 length equals 16 residues. For the CDR3, the DNA is TGTGCCAGCAGTCATCTGGACAGCCGAAGCACAGATACGCAGTATTTT. This encodes CASSHLDSRSTDTQYF. Based on the CDR3 plus reference TRBV5-6 and TRBJ2-3, the full variable domain is DAGVTQSPTHLIKTRGQQVTLRCSPKSGHDTVSWYQQALGQGPQFIFQYYEEEERQRGNFPDRFSGHQFPNYSSELNVNALLLGDSALYLCASSHLDSRSTDTQYFGPGTRLTVL.

CDR3 region: CASSPQGSADTQYF. The CDR3 DNA sequence: TGTGCCAGCAGCCCACAGGGTAGCGCAGATACGCAGTATTTT. The chain couples TRBV7-2 to TRBJ2-3; perhaps TRBD1 as D (6 bases). CDR3 size: 14 residues. The V gene lost 5 bases and the J gene lost 4 bases, with 13 bases spanning the gap. Germline loops: CDR1 SGHTA, CDR2 FQGNSA.

The sample holds many counts of this clonotype. The gene calls are TRBV7-3 and TRBJ2-5; no definite D call. Germline V lookup: CDR1 SGHTA, CDR2 FQGTGA. The length of the CDR3 is 13 residues. Trimming shortened V by 2 bases and J by 5 bases, and 9 bases separated the two germline ends. In nucleotides, the CDR3 is TGTGCCAGCAGCTTATCCCTGGGGGAGACCCAGTACTTC. It codes for CASSLSLGETQYF.

The chain links TRBV7-8 to TRBJ2-3, with 8 bases aligning to TRBD2. V lost 0 bases to trimming and J lost 1 base; unmatched junction nucleotides: 3. The germline gives CDR1 SGHVS, CDR2 FQNEAQ. The length of the CDR3 is 16 residues. This chain's CDR3 is CASSLARTSRTDTQYF. DNA for the CDR3: TGTGCCAGCAGCTTAGCCAGGACTAGCCGCACAGATACGCAGTATTTT. Drawing the rest from reference TRBV7-8 and TRBJ2-3, the complete variable domain is GAGVSQSPRYKVAKRGQDVALRCDPISGHVSLFWYQQALGQGPEFLTYFQNEAQLDKSGLPSDRFFAERPEGSVSTLKIQRTQQEDSAVYLCASSLARTSRTDTQYFGPGTRLTVL.

This clonotype was detected a few times. V is TRBV19 and J is TRBJ2-7; D gene ambiguous. The CDR3 extends over 13 amino acids. Trimming shortened V by 3 bases and J by 6 bases, and 12 bases separated the two germline ends. Germline CDR1 LNHDA, CDR2 SQIVND (reference sequence). CDR3 loop: CASSIGDYGEQYF. In nucleotides, the CDR3 is TGTGCCAGTAGTATTGGGGATTACGGCGAGCAGTACTTC.

This clonotype was seen ten or more times. The chain recombines TRBV11-2 with TRBJ2-3, with 9 bases fitting TRBD2. Looked up from germline, CDR1 is SGHAT and CDR2 is FQNNGV. The CDR3 consists of 20 residues. The J segment lost 0 bases and the V segment lost 3 bases, leaving 16 bases of the junction unmatched. CDR3 DNA sequence: TGTGCCAGCAGCTTCCTCCCTCGCCGCGGGAGGGTTTCTAGCACAGATACGCAGTATTTT. Amino acids: CASSFLPRRGRVSSTDTQYF.

This clonotype was seen a handful of times. The chain couples TRBV5-1 to TRBJ2-1, with D possibly TRBD2 on 6 matching bases. The CDR3 spans 16 residues. The V end lost 0 bases, the J end lost 3 bases, and 13 bases lay between the germline ends. Germline CDR1 and CDR2: SGHRS and YFSETQ. CDR3 loop: CASSLERDSVYNEQFF. The CDR3 DNA reads as TGCGCCAGCAGCTTGGAACGGGACTCGGTCTACAATGAGCAGTTCTTC.

This clonotype came up many times. J is TRBJ2-3 and V is TRBV4-1; D remains unclear. This CDR3 is built from 16 residues. V was pared by 0 bases and J by 2 bases, with 12 bases between. Germline loops: CDR1 MGHRA, CDR2 YSYEKL. CDR3: CASSQEAEPFTDTQYF. Here the CDR3 DNA reads TGCGCCAGCAGCCAAGAAGCCGAACCCTTCACAGATACGCAGTATTTT.

This clonotype was recorded many times. The chain combines TRBV27 with TRBJ2-7; TRBD1 matches 10 bases. Trimming removed 5 bases from V and 2 bases from J; junction bases left unmatched: 6. The CDR3 extends over 15 amino acids. Per the germline V gene, CDR1 is MNHEY and CDR2 is SMNVEV (reference sequence). CDR3 sequence (DNA): TGTGCCAGCAGTATCGGGACAGGGGATACCTACGAGCAGTACTTC. Encoded protein: CASSIGTGDTYEQYF.

This chain links TRBV25-1 with TRBJ2-5, with 8 bases lining up with TRBD1. The CDR3 is made up of 12 amino acids. The V segment lost 6 bases and the J segment 5 bases; nucleotides outside the gene matches: 2. The germline gives CDR1 MGHDK, CDR2 SYGVNS. The CDR3 region is CASRTGGETQYF. The DNA for the CDR3 is TGTGCCAGCAGAACAGGGGGTGAGACCCAGTACTTC. The variable domain in full, with the rest retrieved from reference TRBV25-1 and TRBJ2-5, is EADIYQTPRYLVIGTGKKITLECSQTMGHDKMYWYQQDPGMELHLIHYSYGVNSTEKGDLSSESTVSRIRTEHFPLTLESARPSHTSQYLCASRTGGETQYFGPGTRLLVL.

The V gene is TRBV30, the J gene TRBJ2-7; maybe TRBD1 (6 bases). The CDR3 spans 12 residues. The germline V and J ends were trimmed by 2 bases and 5 bases, with 10 bases remaining between them. Germline CDR1 reads GTSNPN; CDR2 reads SVGIG (reference sequence). In nucleotides, the CDR3 is TGTGCCTGGAGTTACAGGACAGACGAGCAGTACTTC. It yields the protein CAWSYRTDEQYF.

The V and J genes are TRBV20-1 and TRBJ2-3, with 7 bases aligning to TRBD2. Trimming took 6 bases from V and 0 from J; bases not matched to a gene: 9. The germline CDR1 and CDR2 sequences are DFQATT and SNEGSKA (reference sequence). The CDR3 consists of 15 residues. CDR3: CSAAQLAYSTDTQYF. For the CDR3, the DNA is TGCAGTGCGGCCCAACTAGCGTATAGCACAGATACGCAGTATTTT.

CDR3 region: CASSSLGLPFTDTQYF. The CDR3 nucleotides are TGTGCCAGCAGTTCCCTGGGACTACCGTTCACAGATACGCAGTATTTT. The V call is TRBV27, the J call TRBJ2-3; the match to TRBD2 covers 7 bases. After removal of 4 bases from V and 2 bases from J, the junction contained 9 bases not matched to a gene. This CDR3 region has 16 residues. Germline values: CDR1 MNHEY, CDR2 SMNVEV (reference sequence).

The CDR3 nucleotides are TGTGCCAGCAGTGCCGAGCGACGGGGAACGCAGTATTTT. Protein product: CASSAERRGTQYF. The rearrangement uses TRBV12-3 or TRBV12-4 and TRBJ2-3; D perhaps matches TRBD2 (5 bases). The V end was cut by 5 bases, the J end by 9 bases, with 15 bases between. The CDR3 runs to 13 residues.

This clonotype was counted only a few times. The chain links TRBV11-2 to TRBJ1-6; D is perhaps TRBD1 (5 bases). This CDR3 comprises 18 residues. Germline loops: CDR1 SGHAT, CDR2 FQNNGV. Trimming left V 0 bases short and J 7 bases short, with 19 bases between. CDR3 nucleotides: TGTGCCAGCAGCTTAGATCTAACAGGCCGGGGGGGGAATTCACCCCTCCACTTT. This translates into CASSLDLTGRGGNSPLHF.

This chain links TRBV15 with TRBJ1-1; no definite D call. The CDR3 is 12 residues long. V was pared by 1 base and J by 4 bases, with 4 bases between. In germline, CDR1 is LNHNV, CDR2 YYDKDF (reference sequence). CDR3 DNA sequence: TGTGCCACCAGCAGAGGATTCACTGAAGCTTTCTTT. As protein: CATSRGFTEAFF.

The rearrangement uses TRBV29-1 and TRBJ1-1; D gene ambiguous. CDR1 is SQVTM and CDR2 is ANQGSEA in the germline V gene. The CDR3 spans 13 residues. The V gene lost 7 bases and the J gene lost 0 bases, with 12 bases spanning the gap. CDR3 protein: CSAPGRMNTEAFF. In DNA, the CDR3 is TGCAGCGCCCCAGGACGTATGAACACTGAAGCTTTCTTT.

The table lists this clonotype with a few counts. The rearrangement joins TRBV7-8 to TRBJ2-7, with 8 bases lining up with TRBD2. The CDR3 extends over 15 amino acids. With 5 bases clipped from V and 5 bases from J, the junction kept 11 bases outside the gene matches. Germline assignment: CDR1 SGHVS and CDR2 FQNEAQ. Written as DNA, the CDR3 is TGTGCCAGCAGCCCATCCACTAGCGGTATCCACGAGCAGTACTTC. It codes for CASSPSTSGIHEQYF.

The chain has TRBV7-3 and TRBJ2-1; TRBD2 matches 8 bases. V shed 5 bases and J 10 bases; nucleotides not matched to a gene: 16. The germline V gene has CDR1 SGHTA and CDR2 FQGTGA. The CDR3 consists of 16 residues. CDR3 protein: CASSLRASGSLLEQFF. The CDR3 coding sequence is TGTGCCAGCAGCCTTCGGGCTAGCGGGTCCCTGTTAGAGCAGTTCTTC.

V is TRBV20-1 and J is TRBJ1-5, with D possibly TRBD1 on 5 matching bases. This CDR3 is 16 amino acids long. Germline lookup yields CDR1 DFQATT and CDR2 SNEGSKA (reference sequence). The germline V and J ends were trimmed by 0 bases and 5 bases, with 17 bases remaining between them. The CDR3 nucleotides are TGCAGTGCTAGAGAGGCGACAGTCAGATGTTATCAGCCCCAGCATTTT. Translated, it gives CSAREATVRCYQPQHF.

The table lists this clonotype with a few counts. The gene calls are TRBV2 and TRBJ2-1; the match to TRBD2 covers 7 bases. The germline V gene encodes CDR1 SNHLY and CDR2 FYNNEI. CDR3 length: 15 residues. The J segment lost 5 bases and the V segment lost 6 bases, leaving 10 bases of the junction unmatched. CDR3 bases: TGTGCCAGCAGCGGGATCCGGGACTACAACAATGAGCAGTTCTTC. This translates into CASSGIRDYNNEQFF.